This T cell receptor (beta chain) was sequenced during a study of blood T cell repertoires in COVID-19. Overall study: COVID-19 samples, acute and convalescent, were from the United States, Italy and Spain. PBMCs, B-cell-depleted T cells, or T cells provided the cDNA or gDNA that made up the material.

This CDR3 spans 15 amino acids. Germline CDR1 and CDR2: SGHTA and FQGTGA. J gave up 3 bases and V 2 bases, and 6 bases lay outside the gene matches. In the source study's methods: Reference gene primer amplification yielded estimated nucleated cell counts. Only in-frame clones appear in the TCRdb table, and some are missing; sequencing was by immunoSEQ multiplex PCR. From that table come the V and J calls and clone size; the DNA was used to work out D and trimming. The sample consists of about 88,000 clones, about 88% of them appearing once. The count of this clone is one. Sequencing input: peripheral blood. The clonotype originates from a woman of 80 years or more with acute or convalescent COVID-19. V and J are TRBV7-3 and TRBJ1-1; 7 nucleotides line up with TRBD1. Here the CDR3 DNA reads TGTGCCAGCAGCTTACGAGGGGGCCGAGACACTGAAGCTTTCTTT. It is translated as CASSLRGGRDTEAFF. Based on the CDR3 plus reference TRBV7-3 and TRBJ1-1, the full variable domain is GAGVSQTPSNKVTEKGKYVELRCDPISGHTALYWYRQSLGQGPEFLIYFQGTGAADDSGLPNDRFFAVRPEGSVSTLKIQRTERGDSAVYLCASSLRGGRDTEAFFGQGTRLTVV.